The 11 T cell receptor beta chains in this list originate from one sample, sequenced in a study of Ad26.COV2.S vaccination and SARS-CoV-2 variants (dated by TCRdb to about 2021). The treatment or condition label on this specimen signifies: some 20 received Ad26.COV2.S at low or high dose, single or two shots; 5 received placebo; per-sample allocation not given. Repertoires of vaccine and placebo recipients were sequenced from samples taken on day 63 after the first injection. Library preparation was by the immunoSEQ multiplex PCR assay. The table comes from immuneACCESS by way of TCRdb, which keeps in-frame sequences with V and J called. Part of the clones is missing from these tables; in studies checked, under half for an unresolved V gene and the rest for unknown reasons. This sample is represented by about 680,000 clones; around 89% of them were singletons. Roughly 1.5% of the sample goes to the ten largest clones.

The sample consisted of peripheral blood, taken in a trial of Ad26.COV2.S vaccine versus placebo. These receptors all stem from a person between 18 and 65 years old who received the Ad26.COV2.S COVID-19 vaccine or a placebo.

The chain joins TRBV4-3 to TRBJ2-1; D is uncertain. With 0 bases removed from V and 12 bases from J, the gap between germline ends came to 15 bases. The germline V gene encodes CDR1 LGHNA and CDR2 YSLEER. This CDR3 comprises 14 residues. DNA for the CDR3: TGCGCCAGCAGCCAAGATTTCGGTGTAGGCGGGCAGTTCTTC. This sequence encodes CASSQDFGVGGQFF.

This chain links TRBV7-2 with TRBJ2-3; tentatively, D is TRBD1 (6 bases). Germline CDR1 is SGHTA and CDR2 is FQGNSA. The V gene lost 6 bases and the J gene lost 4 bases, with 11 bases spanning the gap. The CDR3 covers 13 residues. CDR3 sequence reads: CASRYPGADTQYF. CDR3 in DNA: TGTGCCAGCAGATACCCAGGGGCAGATACGCAGTATTTT.

CDR3 residues: CASSLPGERKFF. The CDR3 nucleotides read TGTGCCAGTTCGCTTCCAGGGGAGAGAAAGTTCTTC. The chain joins TRBV19 to TRBJ2-1, with D tentatively TRBD1 (6 bases). V dropped 8 bases and J dropped 14 bases, with 19 bases sitting between them. Germline V gives CDR1 LNHDA, CDR2 SQIVND (reference sequence). This CDR3 contains 12 residues.

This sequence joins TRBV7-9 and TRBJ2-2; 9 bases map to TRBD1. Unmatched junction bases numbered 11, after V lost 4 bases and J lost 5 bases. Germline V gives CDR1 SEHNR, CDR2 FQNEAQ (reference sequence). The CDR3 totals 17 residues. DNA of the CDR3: TGTGCCAGCAGCTCCCCCTTCGACAGGGGGTGGACCGGGGAGCTGTTTTTT. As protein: CASSSPFDRGWTGELFF.

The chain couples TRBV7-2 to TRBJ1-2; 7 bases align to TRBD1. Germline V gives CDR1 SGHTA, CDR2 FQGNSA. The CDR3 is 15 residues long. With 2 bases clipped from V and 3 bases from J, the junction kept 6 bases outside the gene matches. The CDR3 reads CASSLSRGQDYGYTF. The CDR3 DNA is TGTGCCAGCAGCTTATCTAGGGGGCAGGACTATGGCTACACCTTC.

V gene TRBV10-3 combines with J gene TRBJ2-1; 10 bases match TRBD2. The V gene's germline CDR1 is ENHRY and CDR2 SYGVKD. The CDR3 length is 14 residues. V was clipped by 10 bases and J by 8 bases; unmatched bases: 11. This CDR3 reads CATEASGGDDEQFF. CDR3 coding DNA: TGTGCCACCGAGGCCAGCGGGGGGGACGATGAGCAGTTCTTC.

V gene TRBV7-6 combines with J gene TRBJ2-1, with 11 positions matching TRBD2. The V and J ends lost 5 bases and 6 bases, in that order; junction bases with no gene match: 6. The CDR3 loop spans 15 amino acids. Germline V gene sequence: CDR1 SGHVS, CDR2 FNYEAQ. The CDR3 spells CASSVTGTSGNEQFF. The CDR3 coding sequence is TGTGCCAGCAGCGTAACCGGGACTAGCGGCAATGAGCAGTTCTTC. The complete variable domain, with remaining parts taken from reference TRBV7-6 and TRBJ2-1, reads GAGVSQSPRYKVTKRGQDVALRCDPISGHVSLYWYRQALGQGPEFLTYFNYEAQQDKSGLPNDRFSAERPEGSISTLTIQRTEQRDSAMYRCASSVTGTSGNEQFFGPGTRLTVL.

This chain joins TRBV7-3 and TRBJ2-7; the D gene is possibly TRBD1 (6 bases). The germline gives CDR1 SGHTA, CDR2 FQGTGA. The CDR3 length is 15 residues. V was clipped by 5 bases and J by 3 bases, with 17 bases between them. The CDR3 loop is CASSPTPTGVYEQYF. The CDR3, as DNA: TGTGCCAGCAGCCCAACTCCGACAGGAGTCTACGAGCAGTACTTC.

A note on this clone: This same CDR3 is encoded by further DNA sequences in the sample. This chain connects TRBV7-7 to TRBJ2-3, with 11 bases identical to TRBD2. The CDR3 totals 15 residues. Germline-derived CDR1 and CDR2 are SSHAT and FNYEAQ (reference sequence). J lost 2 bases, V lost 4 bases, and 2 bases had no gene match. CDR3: CASSSSGGTTDTQYF. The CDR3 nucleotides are TGTGCCAGCAGCTCTAGCGGGGGGACCACAGATACGCAGTATTTT.

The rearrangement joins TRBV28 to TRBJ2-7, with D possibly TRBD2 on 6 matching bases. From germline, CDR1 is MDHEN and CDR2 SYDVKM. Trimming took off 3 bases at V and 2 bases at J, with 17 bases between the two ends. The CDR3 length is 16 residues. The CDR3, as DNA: TGTGCCAGCAGTTTGACTGTTGGGGGGTTCCCCTACGAGCAGTACTTC. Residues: CASSLTVGGFPYEQYF. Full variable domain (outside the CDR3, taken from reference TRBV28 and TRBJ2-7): DVKVTQSSRYLVKRTGEKVFLECVQDMDHENMFWYRQDPGLGLRLIYFSYDVKMKEKGDIPEGYSVSREKKERFSLILESASTNQTSMYLCASSLTVGGFPYEQYFGPGTRLTVT.

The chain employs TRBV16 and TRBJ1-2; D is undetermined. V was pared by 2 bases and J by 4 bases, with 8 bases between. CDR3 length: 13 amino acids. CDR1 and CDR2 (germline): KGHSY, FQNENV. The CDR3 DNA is TGTGCCAGCAGCCAAACAGTCCGCTATGGCTACACCTTC. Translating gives CASSQTVRYGYTF.